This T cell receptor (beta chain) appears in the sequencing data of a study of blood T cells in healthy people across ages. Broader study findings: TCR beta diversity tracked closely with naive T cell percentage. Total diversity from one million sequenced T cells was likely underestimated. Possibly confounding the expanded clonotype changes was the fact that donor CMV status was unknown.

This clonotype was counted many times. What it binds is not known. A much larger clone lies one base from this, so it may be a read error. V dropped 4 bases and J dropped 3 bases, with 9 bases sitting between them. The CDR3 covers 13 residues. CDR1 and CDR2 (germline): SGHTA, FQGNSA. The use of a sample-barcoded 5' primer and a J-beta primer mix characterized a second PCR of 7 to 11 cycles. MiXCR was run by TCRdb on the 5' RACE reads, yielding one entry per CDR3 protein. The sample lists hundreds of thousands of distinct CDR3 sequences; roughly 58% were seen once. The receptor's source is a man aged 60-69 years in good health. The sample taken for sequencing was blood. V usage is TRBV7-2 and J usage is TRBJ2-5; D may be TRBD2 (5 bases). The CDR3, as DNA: TGTGCCAGCAGCTGCGCCGGGGAAGAGACCCAGTACTTC. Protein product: CASSCAGEETQYF.